Following are 30 T cell receptor beta chains from one sample sequenced in a study of OX40 agonist ivuxolimab in advanced cancers. Some clones are missing from TCRdb's copy, which holds only in-frame ones; the method was immunoSEQ multiplex PCR. The sample carries about 68,000 clones, around 90% recorded once. Source: CD4+ or CD8+ T cells sorted from blood, taken in a trial of the OX40 agonist ivuxolimab. All receptors derive from an adult with an advanced solid tumor such as melanoma, head and neck, liver or kidney cancer.

This chain links TRBV10-3 with TRBJ1-3; D gene ambiguous. The CDR3 runs to 15 residues. Germline-derived CDR1 and CDR2 are ENHRY and SYGVKD. The ends were cut back, 0 bases at V and 0 bases at J, with 6 bases in the middle. Here the CDR3 reads CAISESAGSGNTIYF. In DNA form, the CDR3 reads TGTGCCATCAGTGAGTCGGCTGGCTCTGGAAACACCATATATTTT.

This chain links TRBV28 with TRBJ2-3, with TRBD2 identical over 7 bases. Germline CDR1 MDHEN, CDR2 SYDVKM. The CDR3 totals 14 residues. Germline trimming cut 2 bases from V and 3 bases from J; bases unmatched to any gene: 2. CDR3 sequence: CASSLTAGTDTQYF. CDR3 nucleotides: TGTGCCAGCAGTTTAACAGCGGGGACAGATACGCAGTATTTT.

The CDR3 DNA reads TGTGCCAGTTGCCGGGGGGGCTACGAGCAGTACTTC. It is translated as CASCRGGYEQYF. The chain carries TRBV6-6 and TRBJ2-7; 8 nucleotides match TRBD2. The CDR3 is 12 amino acids. In germline, CDR1 is MNHNY, CDR2 SVGAGI (reference sequence). After removal of 9 bases from V and 3 bases from J, the junction contained 4 bases not matched to a gene.

The chain employs TRBV5-3 and TRBJ1-1; unclear D gene. TRBV5-3 is labeled an ORF, and its function is uncertain. This CDR3 region has 12 residues. Trimming shortened V by 0 bases and J by 7 bases, and 7 bases separated the two germline ends. The CDR3 region has the DNA TGTGCCAGAAGCTTGGACCAGATTGAAGCTTTCTTT. Translating gives CARSLDQIEAFF.

This chain joins TRBV7-9 and TRBJ1-4; tentatively, D is TRBD1 (5 bases). This CDR3 spans 14 amino acids. Germline-derived CDR1 and CDR2 are SEHNR and FQNEAQ (reference sequence). The germline V and J ends were trimmed by 4 bases and 8 bases, with 14 bases remaining between them. CDR3 in amino acids: CASSWDLGLEKLFF. CDR3 nucleotides: TGTGCCAGCAGCTGGGACTTAGGATTAGAAAAACTGTTTTTT.

The CDR3 DNA is TGTGCCAGCAGCTTAGCTGTGGGGGAGACGGCGAACATTCAGTACTTC. Its protein is CASSLAVGETANIQYF. The chain carries TRBV7-9 and TRBJ2-4; D possibly matches TRBD1 or TRBD2 (5 bases each). This CDR3 has 16 residues. V was clipped by 0 bases and J by 7 bases, with 16 bases between them. Germline V gene data show CDR1 as SEHNR and CDR2 as FQNEAQ (reference sequence).

The DNA of the CDR3 is TGTGCCAGCAGCTTAGAGGCGGGGGCTGATGGCTACACCTTC. It encodes CASSLEAGADGYTF. This chain connects TRBV11-2 to TRBJ1-2; D possibly corresponds to TRBD1 (6 bases). Trimming left V 0 bases short and J 6 bases short, with 11 bases between. The germline gives CDR1 SGHAT, CDR2 FQNNGV. The CDR3 covers 14 residues. The full variable domain, with the rest looked up from reference TRBV11-2 and TRBJ1-2, is EAGVAQSPRYKIIEKRQSVAFWCNPISGHATLYWYQQILGQGPKLLIQFQNNGVVDDSQLPKDRFSAERLKGVDSTLKIQPAKLEDSAVYLCASSLEAGADGYTFGSGTRLTVV.

The V gene is TRBV7-9, the J gene TRBJ2-7; D could derive from TRBD1 or TRBD2 (5 bases each). Looked up from germline, CDR1 is SEHNR and CDR2 is FQNEAQ (reference sequence). With 5 bases removed from V and 1 base from J, the gap between germline ends came to 21 bases. This CDR3 comprises 17 residues. CDR3 coding DNA: TGTGCCAGCAGCACGCGGTTGCTCCGAGGGGAATCCTACGAGCAGTACTTC. Encoded protein: CASSTRLLRGESYEQYF.

J is TRBJ2-3 and V is TRBV10-3; 11 bases are shared with TRBD2. The CDR3 totals 19 residues. V lost 6 bases and J lost 5; bases outside the gene matches: 19. Germline V gene sequence: CDR1 ENHRY, CDR2 SYGVKD. The CDR3 DNA follows: TGTGCCATCAGCCGACCGGGACTAGCGGTCCCTATGGCACAAGATACGCAGTATTTT. The encoded protein is CAISRPGLAVPMAQDTQYF.

Remarks on this clone: Other DNA sequences in the same sample also yield this CDR3. The rearrangement joins TRBV30 to TRBJ2-7; D is undetermined. The CDR3 runs 11 residues. The V and J ends lost 5 bases and 1 base respectively, with 6 bases between them. The germline V gene has CDR1 GTSNPN and CDR2 SVGIG (reference sequence). The CDR3 reads CAWSLSYEQYF. CDR3 DNA sequence: TGTGCCTGGTCCCTTTCCTACGAGCAGTACTTC.

The V call is TRBV25-1, the J call TRBJ1-2, with D hard to call. V lost 3 bases and J lost 2, with 7 bases in between. CDR3 length: 13 residues. Germline assignment: CDR1 MGHDK and CDR2 SYGVNS. The CDR3 DNA reads TGTGCCAGCAGTGATGCAGGAAACTATGGCTACACCTTC. It yields the protein CASSDAGNYGYTF.

The V call is TRBV4-2, the J call TRBJ1-3, with 10 bases identical to TRBD1. V lost 4 bases to trimming and J lost 6 bases; unmatched junction nucleotides: 3. CDR1 LGHNA and CDR2 YNFKEQ come from the germline V gene. There are 14 residues in the CDR3. CDR3 in DNA: TGTGCCAGCAGCCCGACAGGGGGCATAAACACCATATATTTT. It is translated as CASSPTGGINTIYF.

The chain is built from TRBV27 and TRBJ1-1; D is unresolved. V was clipped by 3 bases and J by 1 base, with 6 bases between them. Germline V gives CDR1 MNHEY, CDR2 SMNVEV (reference sequence). This CDR3 region has 13 residues. The chain's CDR3 is CASSFMENTEAFF. CDR3 DNA sequence: TGTGCCAGCAGTTTCATGGAGAACACTGAAGCTTTCTTT.

The chain links TRBV4-1 to TRBJ2-2, with D perhaps assigned TRBD1 or TRBD2 (5 bases each). This CDR3 is 17 amino acids long. Trimming shortened V by 0 bases and J by 1 base, and 12 bases separated the two germline ends. CDR1 MGHRA and CDR2 YSYEKL come from the germline V gene. The CDR3 region has the DNA TGCGCCAGCAGCCAAGAAGGCGAGGGGAGGAACACCGGGGAGCTGTTTTTT. Its protein product is CASSQEGEGRNTGELFF.

V gene TRBV7-9 combines with J gene TRBJ1-6, with a tentative D call TRBD1 (5 bases). The CDR3 sequence is 12 residues long. CDR1 and CDR2 from the germline V gene are SEHNR and FQNEAQ (reference sequence). With 1 base removed from V and 16 bases from J, the gap between germline ends came to 11 bases. CDR3 in amino acids: CASSLDGAALHF. The CDR3 bases are TGTGCCAGCAGCTTAGACGGGGCAGCTCTCCACTTT.

The J gene is TRBJ1-1, the V gene TRBV6-5; no definite D call. Germline assignment: CDR1 MNHEY and CDR2 SVGAGI. This CDR3 contains 13 residues. V was pared by 4 bases and J by 1 base, with 7 bases between. The CDR3, as DNA: TGTGCCAGCAGTTTAGGAGCGAACACTGAAGCTTTCTTT. Its translation is CASSLGANTEAFF.

The V and J genes are TRBV5-5 and TRBJ1-1; the match to TRBD1 covers 9 bases. The V gene's germline CDR1 is SGHKS and CDR2 YYEKEE (reference sequence). The CDR3 has 15 residues. V shed 4 bases, J shed 10 bases, and the junction held 14 bases outside the gene matches. The CDR3: CASSPGQGLSALAFF. The CDR3, as DNA: TGTGCCAGCAGCCCCGGACAGGGGCTATCCGCGCTAGCTTTCTTT.

Notes on this clone: The same CDR3 can be traced to other DNA sequences in this sample. The V gene is TRBV7-8, the J gene TRBJ2-2, with TRBD1 as a possible D gene (5 bases). With 5 bases removed from V and 3 bases from J, the gap between germline ends came to 10 bases. The CDR3 contains 14 residues. Germline values: CDR1 SGHVS, CDR2 FQNEAQ. CDR3 in DNA: TGTGCCAGCAGCCTAAGGGGTTACACCGGGGAGCTGTTTTTT. Translated, it gives CASSLRGYTGELFF.

The chain couples TRBV19 to TRBJ2-7; 12 bases fit TRBD2. Trimming removed 3 bases from V and 1 base from J; junction bases left unmatched: 1. The CDR3 is 15 residues long. The germline V gene has CDR1 LNHDA and CDR2 SQIVND (reference sequence). This CDR3 reads CASSMGLAGSYEQYF. CDR3 sequence (DNA): TGTGCCAGTAGTATGGGACTAGCGGGTTCCTACGAGCAGTACTTC.

The rearrangement links TRBV19 to TRBJ1-1, with D perhaps TRBD1 (5 bases). The V end was cut by 3 bases, the J end by 8 bases, with 10 bases between. Germline V gene lookup returns CDR1 LNHDA and CDR2 SQIVND (reference sequence). This CDR3 spans 12 amino acids. As DNA, the CDR3 is TGTGCCAGTAGTATTACACGGGGGGAAGCTTTCTTT. This encodes CASSITRGEAFF.

The chain carries TRBV28 and TRBJ1-1; tentatively, D is TRBD1 (6 bases). Germline V gene sequence: CDR1 MDHEN, CDR2 SYDVKM. Deletions cut 4 bases from V and 4 bases from J, with 22 bases between. The CDR3 length is 17 residues. The CDR3 region has the DNA TGTGCCAGCAGTTCCTTCCTTGGTGGGGGCGCCTTCACTGAAGCTTTCTTT. Translation gives CASSSFLGGGAFTEAFF.

The rearrangement joins TRBV19 to TRBJ1-2, with D hard to call. Germline V gene data show CDR1 as LNHDA and CDR2 as SQIVND (reference sequence). The CDR3 extends over 15 amino acids. The V end lost 6 bases, the J end lost 0 bases, and 14 bases lay between the germline ends. The DNA of the CDR3 is TGTGCCAGTAGCCCCTGGGCGTCTGCTAACTATGGCTACACCTTC. Protein: CASSPWASANYGYTF.

The V and J genes are TRBV7-9 and TRBJ2-3, with D unclear. The CDR3 has 14 amino acids. Trimming took 3 bases from V and 2 from J, leaving 9 bases between them. Germline lookup yields CDR1 SEHNR and CDR2 FQNEAQ (reference sequence). The DNA of the CDR3 is TGTGCCAGCAGCTTTGGTGGCTTCACAGATACGCAGTATTTT. It specifies CASSFGGFTDTQYF.

The chain recombines TRBV28 with TRBJ1-5; D perhaps matches TRBD1 (5 bases). V was cut by 7 bases and J by 3 bases, with 13 bases left in between. CDR3 size: 14 residues. Germline V gene data show CDR1 as MDHEN and CDR2 as SYDVKM. CDR3 bases: TGTGCCAGCACCCTGAGGGGTTACAATCAGCCCCAGCATTTT. Encoded protein: CASTLRGYNQPQHF.

The chain couples TRBV28 to TRBJ2-7, with 7 bases matching TRBD1. Germline V gene sequence: CDR1 MDHEN, CDR2 SYDVKM. The CDR3 is 14 amino acids. Trimming removed 5 bases from V and 3 bases from J; junction bases left unmatched: 7. Here the CDR3 reads CASSLRGQVYEQYF. CDR3 bases: TGTGCCAGCAGTCTCCGAGGACAGGTCTACGAGCAGTACTTC.

V usage is TRBV28 and J usage is TRBJ1-3; no firm D call. Germline V gene lookup returns CDR1 MDHEN and CDR2 SYDVKM. This CDR3 region has 13 residues. Trimming removed 3 bases at V and 3 bases at J, with 6 bases between. The CDR3 is CASSFWVGNTIYF. In nucleotides, the CDR3 is TGTGCCAGCAGTTTCTGGGTTGGAAACACCATATATTTT.

J is TRBJ2-3 and V is TRBV28, with D tentatively TRBD1 (6 bases). This CDR3 region has 15 residues. Per the germline V gene, CDR1 is MDHEN and CDR2 is SYDVKM. V lost 3 bases to trimming and J lost 2 bases, with 12 bases between them. CDR3 nucleotides: TGTGCCAGCAGTTTGGACAGCAGATACACAGATACGCAGTATTTT. As protein: CASSLDSRYTDTQYF.

This chain connects TRBV14 to TRBJ2-1; 7 nucleotides align to TRBD2. CDR3 length: 16 amino acids. Germline assignment: CDR1 SGHDN and CDR2 FVKESK. V shed 2 bases, J shed 5 bases, and the junction held 9 bases outside the gene matches. CDR3 amino acids: CASSQPRWGGDNEQFF. CDR3 sequence (DNA): TGTGCCAGCAGCCAACCTCGGTGGGGGGGAGACAATGAGCAGTTCTTC.

This chain connects TRBV9 to TRBJ1-6; D uncertain. Trimming pared 3 bases from V and 2 bases from J, leaving 9 bases between. The CDR3 spans 15 residues. Per germline, CDR1 SGDLS and CDR2 YYNGEE. The CDR3: CASSEEQPYNSPLHF. The CDR3 DNA reads TGTGCCAGCAGCGAGGAACAGCCCTATAATTCACCCCTCCACTTT.

CDR3 sequence: CAWGTVLNGEQYF. CDR3 nucleotides: TGTGCCTGGGGGACAGTCCTTAACGGGGAGCAGTACTTC. The rearrangement links TRBV30 to TRBJ2-7, with 7 nucleotides matching TRBD1. J lost 7 bases, V lost 5 bases, and 11 bases had no gene match. There are 13 residues in the CDR3. Per germline, CDR1 GTSNPN and CDR2 SVGIG (reference sequence).